These 11 T cell receptor beta chains share one sample of origin, sequenced in a study of cytomegalovirus exposure and HLA in healthy donors. PCR was performed using 60 Vbeta and 13 Jbeta primers. Here immunoSEQ multiplex PCR was the method, and the copy in TCRdb shows in-frame clones only, minus some. The sample yields about 240,000 clones, about 81% seen once. Sequences were obtained from PBMCs. The source of these receptors is a woman aged 55 to 70 in good health and CMV-seropositive.

The rearrangement uses TRBV2 and TRBJ1-2, with D uncertain. The germline V gene has CDR1 SNHLY and CDR2 FYNNEI. The CDR3 runs to 11 residues. Trimming stripped 8 bases from V and 2 bases from J, with 6 bases between. The CDR3 loop reads CASSLNYGYTF. CDR3 sequence (DNA): TGTGCCAGCTCTTTAAACTATGGCTACACCTTC. The entire variable domain, with the rest obtained from reference TRBV2 and TRBJ1-2, is as follows: EPEVTQTPSHQVTQMGQEVILRCVPISNHLYFYWYRQILGQKVEFLVSFYNNEISEKSEIFDDQFSVERPDGSNFTLKIRSTKLEDSAMYFCASSLNYGYTFGSGTRLTVV.

This chain links TRBV7-3 with TRBJ2-4; 8 nucleotides align to TRBD2. Looked up from germline, CDR1 is SGHTA and CDR2 is FQGTGA. J gave up 1 base and V 7 bases, and 18 bases lay outside the gene matches. There are 19 residues in the CDR3. The CDR3 is CASNPKTGGPVHAKNIQYF. The CDR3 DNA sequence: TGTGCCAGCAACCCTAAAACGGGAGGGCCGGTTCATGCCAAAAACATTCAGTACTTC.

This clone was seen just once. This chain connects TRBV14 to TRBJ2-7; D is unclear. Trimming shortened V by 1 base and J by 5 bases, and 9 bases separated the two germline ends. This CDR3 is 13 amino acids long. The germline gives CDR1 SGHDN, CDR2 FVKESK. The CDR3 is CASSQVYGHEQYF. CDR3 sequence (DNA): TGTGCCAGCAGCCAAGTGTATGGCCACGAGCAGTACTTC.

This clone has only one observation. The chain uses TRBV7-9 and TRBJ1-1; no reliable D call. The CDR3 is 15 amino acids. From germline, CDR1 is SEHNR and CDR2 FQNEAQ (reference sequence). V was shortened by 2 bases and J by 0 bases, with 10 bases between the two germline ends. As DNA, the CDR3 is TGTGCCAGCAGCTTATCACAGACAATGAACACTGAAGCTTTCTTT. Translated, it gives CASSLSQTMNTEAFF.

With respect to this clone: The junction differs from germline at one of its ends, possibly a read error. This chain connects TRBV27 to TRBJ1-4; D is unresolved. Germline values: CDR1 MNHEY, CDR2 SMNVEV (reference sequence). CDR3 length: 13 residues. CDR3 protein: CASGFTTNEKLFF. CDR3 coding DNA: TGTGCCAGCGGTTTCACAACTAATGAAAAACTGTTTTTT. The whole variable domain, filled in from reference TRBV27 and TRBJ1-4, reads EAQVTQNPRYLITVTGKKLTVTCSQNMNHEYMSWYRQDPGLGLRQIYYSMNVEVTDKGDVPEGYKVSRKEKRNFPLILESPSPNQTSLYFCASGFTTNEKLFFGSGTQLSVL.

As for this clone: Different DNA sequences within this sample yield the same CDR3. The chain links TRBV4-1 to TRBJ2-2, with TRBD2 matching over 14 bases. V shed 2 bases and J 11 bases; nucleotides not matched to a gene: 10. Per the germline V gene, CDR1 is MGHRA and CDR2 is YSYEKL. CDR3 length equals 17 residues. CDR3 DNA: TGCGCCAGCAGCCAACCCCGACTAGCGGGAGGGAGGGTAGAGCTGTTTTTT. It translates to CASSQPRLAGGRVELFF.

The rearrangement uses TRBV19 and TRBJ1-2; the match to TRBD1 covers 7 bases. This CDR3 is 17 amino acids long. The V gene end was trimmed by 3 bases and the J gene end by 1 base; junction bases not matched to a gene: 11. Germline CDR1 LNHDA, CDR2 SQIVND (reference sequence). CDR3 sequence reads: CASSMPSKDRSNYGYTF. The CDR3 DNA follows: TGTGCCAGTAGTATGCCGTCGAAGGACAGGAGTAACTATGGCTACACCTTC.

V usage is TRBV29-1 and J usage is TRBJ2-3; TRBD1 aligns across 10 bases. The CDR3 is made up of 10 amino acids. Germline V gene data show CDR1 as SQVTM and CDR2 as ANQGSEA. J gave up 13 bases and V 7 bases, and 5 bases lay outside the gene matches. CDR3 amino acids: CSASGTGEYF. In DNA, the CDR3 is TGCAGCGCCTCCGGGACAGGGGAGTATTTT.

V gene TRBV5-1 combines with J gene TRBJ2-1; 8 bases align to TRBD1. V lost 3 bases to trimming and J lost 4 bases; unmatched junction nucleotides: 6. CDR3 length equals 15 residues. Germline CDR1 is SGHRS and CDR2 is YFSETQ. The CDR3 protein is CASSWSTGAYNEQFF. The DNA of the CDR3 is TGCGCCAGCAGCTGGTCGACAGGGGCGTACAATGAGCAGTTCTTC. Drawing the rest from reference TRBV5-1 and TRBJ2-1, the complete variable domain is KAGVTQTPRYLIKTRGQQVTLSCSPISGHRSVSWYQQTPGQGLQFLFEYFSETQRNKGNFPGRFSGRQFSNSRSEMNVSTLELGDSALYLCASSWSTGAYNEQFFGPGTRLTVL.

The table lists this clone with a count of one. The gene calls are TRBV18 and TRBJ2-1, with TRBD1 as a possible D gene (5 bases). V was trimmed by 2 bases and J by 9 bases, leaving 17 bases between them. CDR1 and CDR2 (germline): KGHSH, LQKENI. There are 15 residues in the CDR3. This chain's CDR3 is CASSPRDIRAGEQFF. CDR3 sequence (DNA): TGTGCCAGCTCACCAAGAGACATCAGGGCAGGTGAGCAGTTCTTC. The full variable domain, completed using reference TRBV18 and TRBJ2-1, is NAGVMQNPRHLVRRRGQEARLRCSPMKGHSHVYWYRQLPEEGLKFMVYLQKENIIDESGMPKERFSAEFPKEGPSILRIQQVVRGDSAAYFCASSPRDIRAGEQFFGPGTRLTVL.

This rearrangement joins TRBV11-2 to TRBJ2-3; D remains ambiguous. The ends were cut back, 2 bases at V and 5 bases at J, with 5 bases in the middle. Germline V gene data show CDR1 as SGHAT and CDR2 as FQNNGV. The CDR3 loop spans 12 amino acids. This CDR3 is CASSLQRDTQYF. DNA for the CDR3: TGTGCCAGCAGCTTACAGCGAGATACGCAGTATTTT. The full variable domain, completed using reference TRBV11-2 and TRBJ2-3, is EAGVAQSPRYKIIEKRQSVAFWCNPISGHATLYWYQQILGQGPKLLIQFQNNGVVDDSQLPKDRFSAERLKGVDSTLKIQPAKLEDSAVYLCASSLQRDTQYFGPGTRLTVL.